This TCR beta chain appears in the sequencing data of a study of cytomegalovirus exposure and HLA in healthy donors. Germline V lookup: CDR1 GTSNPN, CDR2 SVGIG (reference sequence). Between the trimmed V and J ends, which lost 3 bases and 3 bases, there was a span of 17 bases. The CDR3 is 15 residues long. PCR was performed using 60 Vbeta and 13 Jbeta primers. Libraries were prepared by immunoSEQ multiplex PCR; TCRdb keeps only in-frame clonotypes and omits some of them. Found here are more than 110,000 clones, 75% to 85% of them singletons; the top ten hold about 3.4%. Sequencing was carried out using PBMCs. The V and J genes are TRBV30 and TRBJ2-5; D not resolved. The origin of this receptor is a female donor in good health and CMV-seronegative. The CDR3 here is CAWSQPLGREETQYF. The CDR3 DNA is TGTGCCTGGAGCCAACCTCTGGGCCGAGAAGAGACCCAGTACTTC. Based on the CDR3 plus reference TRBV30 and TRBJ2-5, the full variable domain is SQTIHQWPATLVQPVGSPLSLECTVEGTSNPNLYWYRQAAGRGLQLLFYSVGIGQISSEVPQNLSASRPQDRQFILSSKKLLLSDSGFYLCAWSQPLGREETQYFGPGTRLLVL.